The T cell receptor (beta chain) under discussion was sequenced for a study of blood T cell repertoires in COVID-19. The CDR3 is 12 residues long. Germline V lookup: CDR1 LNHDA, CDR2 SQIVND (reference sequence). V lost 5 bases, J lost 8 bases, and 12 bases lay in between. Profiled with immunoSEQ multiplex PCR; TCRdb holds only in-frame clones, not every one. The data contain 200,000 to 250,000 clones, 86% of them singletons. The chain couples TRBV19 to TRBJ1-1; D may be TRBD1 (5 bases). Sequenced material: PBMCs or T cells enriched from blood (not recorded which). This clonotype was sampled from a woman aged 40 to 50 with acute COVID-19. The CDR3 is CASSPYDREAFF. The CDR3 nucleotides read TGTGCCAGTAGTCCCTACGACAGAGAAGCTTTCTTT.